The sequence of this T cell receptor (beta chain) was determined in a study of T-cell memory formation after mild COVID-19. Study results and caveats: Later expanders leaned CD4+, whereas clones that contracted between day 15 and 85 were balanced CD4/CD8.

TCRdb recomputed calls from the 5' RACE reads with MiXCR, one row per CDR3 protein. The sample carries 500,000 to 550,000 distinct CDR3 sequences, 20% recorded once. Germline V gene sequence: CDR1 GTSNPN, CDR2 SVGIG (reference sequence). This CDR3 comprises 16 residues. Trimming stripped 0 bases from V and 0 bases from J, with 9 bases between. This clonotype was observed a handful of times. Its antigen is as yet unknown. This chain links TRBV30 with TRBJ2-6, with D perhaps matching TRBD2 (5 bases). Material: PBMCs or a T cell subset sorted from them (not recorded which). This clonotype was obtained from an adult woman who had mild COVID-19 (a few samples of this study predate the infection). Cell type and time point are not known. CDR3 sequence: CAWSVRTYSGANVLTF. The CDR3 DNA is TGTGCCTGGAGTGTCCGGACTTACTCTGGGGCCAACGTCCTGACTTTC.